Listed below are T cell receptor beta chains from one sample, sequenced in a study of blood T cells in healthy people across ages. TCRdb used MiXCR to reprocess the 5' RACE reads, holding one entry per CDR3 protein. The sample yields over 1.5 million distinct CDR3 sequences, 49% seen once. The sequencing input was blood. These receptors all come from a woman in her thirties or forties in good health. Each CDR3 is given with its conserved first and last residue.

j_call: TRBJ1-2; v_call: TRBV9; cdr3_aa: CASSSPYGGKDGYTF
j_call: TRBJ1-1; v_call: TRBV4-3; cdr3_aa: CASSQDRLGGLRTEAFF
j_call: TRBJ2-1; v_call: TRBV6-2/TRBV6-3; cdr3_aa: CASRKLGAQEQFF
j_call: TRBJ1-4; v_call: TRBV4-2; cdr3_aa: CASSQDLISANEKLFF
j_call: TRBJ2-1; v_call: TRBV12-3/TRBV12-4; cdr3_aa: CASSLESEQFF
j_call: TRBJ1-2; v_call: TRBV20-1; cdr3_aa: CSARDGGQPPRNYGYTF
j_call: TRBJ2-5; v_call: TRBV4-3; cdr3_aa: CASQKGRGVQETQYF
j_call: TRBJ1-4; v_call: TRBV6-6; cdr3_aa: CASSNIRAGNEKLFF
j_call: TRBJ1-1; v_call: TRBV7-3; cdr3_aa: CASSPRGQDTENTEAFF
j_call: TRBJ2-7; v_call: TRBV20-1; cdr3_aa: CSAGKPGHLPDGRYF